The rows below give T cell receptor beta chains drawn from one sample of a study of blood T cells in healthy people across ages. TCRdb re-analysed the 5' RACE reads in MiXCR, keeping a single row per CDR3 protein. The sample contains 1,300,000 or so distinct CDR3 sequences, approximately 59% of which appear only once. Sequencing input: blood. These TCRs come from a man younger than 35 in good health. Each CDR3 is given with its conserved first and last residue. Fields, in order: V gene, J gene, clone size, D gene, CDR3 protein, CDR3 DNA. A D gene is named only where the DNA matches it firmly. Clone size is shown for a subset of rows, as once, few, many or a class of expanded clone.

v_call: TRBV10-3
j_call: TRBJ2-3
clone_size: few
d_call: NA
cdr3_aa: CAIGLLRDAADTQYF
cdr3_nt: TGTGCCATCGGCCTTCTGCGGGACGCGGCGGATACGCAGTATTTT

v_call: TRBV6-4
j_call: TRBJ2-5
clone_size: NA
d_call: TRBD2
cdr3_aa: CASSGTSGTYNEQYF
cdr3_nt: TGTGCCAGCAGCGGGACTAGCGGGACATACAATGAGCAGTACTTC

v_call: TRBV12-3/TRBV12-4
j_call: TRBJ1-1
clone_size: NA
d_call: NA
cdr3_aa: CASNLERSTEAFF
cdr3_nt: TGTGCCAGCAACCTTGAGAGAAGTACTGAAGCTTTCTTT

v_call: TRBV30
j_call: TRBJ1-2
clone_size: NA
d_call: TRBD1
cdr3_aa: CAWKSRDRIWDGYTF
cdr3_nt: TGTGCCTGGAAAAGCCGGGACAGAATTTGGGATGGCTACACCTTC

v_call: TRBV4-3
j_call: TRBJ2-4
clone_size: once
d_call: NA
cdr3_aa: CASSQVSGTLNIQYF
cdr3_nt: TGCGCCAGCAGCCAAGTTTCGGGGACACTTAACATTCAGTACTTC

v_call: TRBV6-5
j_call: TRBJ2-2
clone_size: NA
d_call: TRBD1
cdr3_aa: CASGTGEWTGELFF
cdr3_nt: TGTGCCAGCGGTACAGGGGAATGGACCGGGGAGCTGTTTTTT

v_call: TRBV3-1
j_call: TRBJ2-1
clone_size: NA
d_call: TRBD1
cdr3_aa: CASSVGTGRDNEQFF
cdr3_nt: TGTGCCAGCAGCGTCGGGACAGGGAGGGATAATGAGCAGTTCTTC

v_call: TRBV20-1
j_call: TRBJ2-4
clone_size: NA
d_call: NA
cdr3_aa: CSARDNRVTNIQYF
cdr3_nt: TGCAGTGCTAGAGACAACAGGGTCACAAACATTCAGTACTTC

v_call: TRBV27
j_call: TRBJ2-1
clone_size: few
d_call: NA
cdr3_aa: CASSFPGHYNEQFF
cdr3_nt: TGTGCCAGCAGTTTCCCGGGACACTACAATGAGCAGTTCTTC

v_call: TRBV27
j_call: TRBJ1-2
clone_size: NA
d_call: NA
cdr3_aa: CASRDSSGKGYTF
cdr3_nt: TGTGCCAGCAGAGATTCTTCCGGGAAGGGCTACACCTTC

v_call: TRBV27
j_call: TRBJ2-1
clone_size: NA
d_call: NA
cdr3_aa: CASSSGTSSTHREQFF
cdr3_nt: TGTGCCAGCAGTTCAGGGACCAGCTCAACACACAGAGAGCAGTTCTTC

v_call: TRBV3-1
j_call: TRBJ1-2
clone_size: NA
d_call: NA
cdr3_aa: CASSPSSRSYTF
cdr3_nt: TGTGCCAGCAGCCCGTCGAGCCGAAGCTACACCTTC

v_call: TRBV29-1
j_call: TRBJ2-1
clone_size: NA
d_call: TRBD2
cdr3_aa: CSVGRRTSWFF
cdr3_nt: TGCAGCGTTGGCAGGCGGACTAGTTGGTTCTTC

v_call: TRBV7-6
j_call: TRBJ2-3
clone_size: NA
d_call: TRBD2
cdr3_aa: CASSLRTGTSVTDTQYF
cdr3_nt: TGTGCCAGCAGCTTACGAACCGGGACTAGCGTCACAGATACGCAGTATTTT

v_call: TRBV5-1
j_call: TRBJ2-3
clone_size: NA
d_call: NA
cdr3_aa: CASRPGYPGTDTQYF
cdr3_nt: TGCGCCAGCAGACCTGGATATCCTGGCACAGATACGCAGTATTTT

v_call: TRBV3-1
j_call: TRBJ2-3
clone_size: NA
d_call: NA
cdr3_aa: CASSQQQGWDTQYF
cdr3_nt: TGTGCCAGCAGCCAACAACAGGGCTGGGATACGCAGTATTTT

v_call: TRBV4-2
j_call: TRBJ2-5
clone_size: few
d_call: TRBD2
cdr3_aa: CASSRLAGGPGETQYF
cdr3_nt: TGTGCCAGCAGCCGCCTAGCGGGGGGGCCTGGAGAGACCCAGTACTTC

v_call: TRBV6-4
j_call: TRBJ2-1
clone_size: few
d_call: NA
cdr3_aa: CASSDIASPGNEQFF
cdr3_nt: TGTGCCAGCAGTGACATAGCTAGCCCGGGGAATGAGCAGTTCTTC

v_call: TRBV5-1
j_call: TRBJ2-3
clone_size: few
d_call: TRBD2
cdr3_aa: CASSLGLAAPDTQYF
cdr3_nt: TGCGCCAGCAGCTTGGGACTAGCGGCCCCGGATACGCAGTATTTT

v_call: TRBV12-3/TRBV12-4
j_call: TRBJ2-1
clone_size: NA
d_call: TRBD2
cdr3_aa: CASSLGLAGGLSYNEQFF
cdr3_nt: TGTGCCAGCAGTTTAGGGCTAGCGGGGGGACTTTCCTACAATGAGCAGTTCTTC

v_call: TRBV29-1
j_call: TRBJ2-1
clone_size: NA
d_call: NA
cdr3_aa: CSVGGASLSIEQFF
cdr3_nt: TGCAGCGTTGGGGGAGCGTCCTTGTCAATCGAGCAGTTCTTC

v_call: TRBV6-2/TRBV6-3
j_call: TRBJ1-1
clone_size: NA
d_call: TRBD1
cdr3_aa: CASSQSGTGEAFF
cdr3_nt: TGTGCCAGCAGCCAATCCGGGACAGGGGAGGCTTTCTTT

v_call: TRBV13
j_call: TRBJ2-7
clone_size: few
d_call: TRBD2
cdr3_aa: CASSLTSKEQYF
cdr3_nt: TGTGCCAGCAGCTTGACTAGCAAGGAGCAGTACTTC

v_call: TRBV2
j_call: TRBJ2-3
clone_size: NA
d_call: TRBD2
cdr3_aa: CASKLAGHTDTQYF
cdr3_nt: TGTGCCAGCAAATTAGCGGGGCACACAGATACGCAGTATTTT

v_call: TRBV5-1
j_call: TRBJ1-2
clone_size: NA
d_call: NA
cdr3_aa: CASSLDVGVGYGYTF
cdr3_nt: TGCGCCAGCAGCTTGGACGTCGGGGTCGGGTATGGCTACACCTTC

v_call: TRBV4-1
j_call: TRBJ2-3
clone_size: NA
d_call: TRBD1
cdr3_aa: CASSQDARPGQSFTDTQYF
cdr3_nt: TGCGCCAGCAGCCAAGATGCCCGCCCGGGACAGTCCTTCACAGATACGCAGTATTTT

v_call: TRBV20-1
j_call: TRBJ2-7
clone_size: NA
d_call: NA
cdr3_aa: CSAATGYNEQYF
cdr3_nt: TGCAGTGCAGCGACAGGTTACAATGAGCAGTACTTC

v_call: TRBV20-1
j_call: TRBJ1-2
clone_size: few
d_call: NA
cdr3_aa: CSASTKGRAYGYTF
cdr3_nt: TGCAGTGCTAGTACTAAGGGCAGGGCCTATGGCTACACCTTC

v_call: TRBV3-1
j_call: TRBJ2-3
clone_size: NA
d_call: TRBD1
cdr3_aa: CASSQDRGTYTQYF
cdr3_nt: TGTGCCAGCAGCCAGGACAGGGGAACATATACGCAGTATTTT

v_call: TRBV12-3/TRBV12-4
j_call: TRBJ1-2
clone_size: few
d_call: TRBD1
cdr3_aa: CASTPGGTGFGYTF
cdr3_nt: TGTGCCAGCACCCCAGGGGGGACAGGGTTTGGCTACACCTTC

v_call: TRBV11-2
j_call: TRBJ1-6
clone_size: NA
d_call: NA
cdr3_aa: CASSLGYPDGGPNSPLHF
cdr3_nt: TGTGCCAGCAGCTTAGGTTACCCGGACGGGGGCCCTAATTCACCCCTCCACTTT

v_call: TRBV15
j_call: TRBJ2-3
clone_size: few
d_call: TRBD2
cdr3_aa: CATSRGLAGTDTQYF
cdr3_nt: TGTGCCACCAGCAGAGGACTAGCGGGCACAGATACGCAGTATTTT

v_call: TRBV7-9
j_call: TRBJ2-1
clone_size: NA
d_call: NA
cdr3_aa: CARERDNEQFF
cdr3_nt: TGTGCCAGAGAACGGGACAATGAGCAGTTCTTC

v_call: TRBV6-5
j_call: TRBJ1-6
clone_size: NA
d_call: NA
cdr3_aa: CASSYDSGSPLHF
cdr3_nt: TGTGCCAGCAGTTACGACAGCGGGTCACCCCTCCACTTT

v_call: TRBV29-1
j_call: TRBJ1-1
clone_size: NA
d_call: TRBD1
cdr3_aa: CSGQGRGTEAFF
cdr3_nt: TGCAGCGGACAGGGTCGAGGGACTGAAGCTTTCTTT

v_call: TRBV3-1
j_call: TRBJ2-3
clone_size: NA
d_call: NA
cdr3_aa: CASSQDLGGGSTDTQYF
cdr3_nt: TGTGCCAGCAGCCAAGATTTGGGGGGAGGAAGCACAGATACGCAGTATTTT

v_call: TRBV4-3
j_call: TRBJ2-3
clone_size: few
d_call: NA
cdr3_aa: CASSLMGITRGATDTQYF
cdr3_nt: TGCGCCAGCAGCCTTATGGGGATAACGAGGGGGGCTACAGATACGCAGTATTTT

v_call: TRBV24-1
j_call: TRBJ1-5
clone_size: once
d_call: NA
cdr3_aa: CARHRQTNQPQHF
cdr3_nt: TGTGCCCGACACCGACAGACTAATCAGCCCCAGCATTTT

v_call: TRBV6-5
j_call: TRBJ2-7
clone_size: few
d_call: TRBD1
cdr3_aa: CASSYGAGTASYEQYF
cdr3_nt: TGTGCCAGCAGTTACGGAGCCGGGACAGCTTCCTACGAGCAGTACTTC

v_call: TRBV25-1
j_call: TRBJ2-7
clone_size: NA
d_call: NA
cdr3_aa: CASREQGHEQYF
cdr3_nt: TGTGCCAGCAGGGAGCAGGGCCACGAGCAGTACTTC

v_call: TRBV7-9
j_call: TRBJ2-1
clone_size: few
d_call: NA
cdr3_aa: CASSFGARVSNEQFF
cdr3_nt: TGTGCCAGCAGCTTCGGGGCGAGAGTTAGTAATGAGCAGTTCTTC

v_call: TRBV2
j_call: TRBJ2-7
clone_size: NA
d_call: TRBD1
cdr3_aa: CASRDRTTYEQYF
cdr3_nt: TGTGCCAGCCGGGACAGGACCACTTACGAGCAGTACTTC

v_call: TRBV6-5
j_call: TRBJ1-2
clone_size: NA
d_call: TRBD1
cdr3_aa: CASSRRDRGGGYTF
cdr3_nt: TGTGCCAGCAGTCGCCGGGACAGGGGAGGTGGCTACACCTTC

v_call: TRBV7-9
j_call: TRBJ2-7
clone_size: few
d_call: TRBD1
cdr3_aa: CASSAGTGGPYEQYF
cdr3_nt: TGTGCCAGCTCCGCCGGGACAGGTGGTCCCTACGAGCAGTACTTC

v_call: TRBV3-1
j_call: TRBJ2-7
clone_size: NA
d_call: TRBD2
cdr3_aa: CASSRPGLAGTSYEQYF
cdr3_nt: TGTGCCAGCAGCCGTCCGGGACTAGCGGGGACTTCCTACGAGCAGTACTTC

v_call: TRBV5-1
j_call: TRBJ2-5
clone_size: few
d_call: TRBD1
cdr3_aa: CASSTGQLETQYF
cdr3_nt: TGCGCCAGCAGCACGGGACAGTTGGAGACCCAGTACTTC

v_call: TRBV20-1
j_call: TRBJ2-7
clone_size: NA
d_call: NA
cdr3_aa: CSARGWRFPRPYEQYF
cdr3_nt: TGCAGTGCTAGGGGGTGGAGGTTTCCGCGGCCCTACGAGCAGTACTTC

v_call: TRBV20-1
j_call: TRBJ2-7
clone_size: NA
d_call: NA
cdr3_aa: CSAPPQDRLYEQYF
cdr3_nt: TGCAGTGCCCCACCCCAAGACAGGCTCTACGAGCAGTACTTC

v_call: TRBV7-2
j_call: TRBJ1-1
clone_size: NA
d_call: TRBD1
cdr3_aa: CASSLSGTANTEAFF
cdr3_nt: TGTGCCAGCAGCTTATCTGGGACAGCCAACACTGAAGCTTTCTTT

v_call: TRBV5-1
j_call: TRBJ2-1
clone_size: NA
d_call: TRBD1
cdr3_aa: CASSSRDRGGGNGQFF
cdr3_nt: TGCGCCAGCAGCTCCCGAGACAGGGGCGGCGGGAATGGGCAGTTCTTC

v_call: TRBV11-2
j_call: TRBJ2-3
clone_size: few
d_call: NA
cdr3_aa: CASSLEGLYIKDTQYF
cdr3_nt: TGTGCCAGCAGCTTAGAGGGACTTTACATTAAAGATACGCAGTATTTT

v_call: TRBV5-4
j_call: TRBJ2-2
clone_size: NA
d_call: NA
cdr3_aa: CASSLMETSNTGELFF
cdr3_nt: TGTGCCAGCAGCTTGATGGAGACCTCGAACACCGGGGAGCTGTTTTTT

v_call: TRBV4-1
j_call: TRBJ2-7
clone_size: few
d_call: NA
cdr3_aa: CASSQGPSGEQYF
cdr3_nt: TGCGCCAGCAGCCAAGGCCCCTCGGGCGAGCAGTACTTC